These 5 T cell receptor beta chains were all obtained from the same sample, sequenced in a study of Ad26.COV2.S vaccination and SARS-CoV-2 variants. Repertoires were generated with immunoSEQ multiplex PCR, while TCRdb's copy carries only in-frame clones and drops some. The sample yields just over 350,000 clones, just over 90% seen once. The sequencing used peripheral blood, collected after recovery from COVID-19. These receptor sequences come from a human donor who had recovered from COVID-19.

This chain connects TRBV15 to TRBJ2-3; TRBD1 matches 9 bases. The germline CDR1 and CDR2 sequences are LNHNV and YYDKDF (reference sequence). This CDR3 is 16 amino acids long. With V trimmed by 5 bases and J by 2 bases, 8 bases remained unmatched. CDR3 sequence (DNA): TGTGCCACCAGCTATCCAGGGACAGGGTTCACAGATACGCAGTATTTT. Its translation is CATSYPGTGFTDTQYF.

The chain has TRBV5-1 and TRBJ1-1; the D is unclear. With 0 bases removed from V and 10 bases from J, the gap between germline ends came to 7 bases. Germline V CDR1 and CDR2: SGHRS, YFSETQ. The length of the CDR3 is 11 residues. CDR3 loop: CASSLDSIAFF. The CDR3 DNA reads TGCGCCAGCAGCTTGGACAGTATAGCTTTCTTT.

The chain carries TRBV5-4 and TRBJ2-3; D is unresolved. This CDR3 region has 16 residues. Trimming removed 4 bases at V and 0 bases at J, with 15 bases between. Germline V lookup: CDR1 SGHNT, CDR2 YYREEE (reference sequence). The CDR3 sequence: CASSQDRRRSTDTQYF. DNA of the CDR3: TGTGCCAGCAGCCAAGATAGAAGACGGAGCACAGATACGCAGTATTTT.

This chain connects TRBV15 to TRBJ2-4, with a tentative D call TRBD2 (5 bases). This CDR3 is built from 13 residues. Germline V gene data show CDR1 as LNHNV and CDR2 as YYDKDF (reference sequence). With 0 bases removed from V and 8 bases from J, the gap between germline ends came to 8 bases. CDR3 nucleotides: TGTGCCACCAGCAGAGATCGGGGATACATTCAGTACTTC. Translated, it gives CATSRDRGYIQYF.

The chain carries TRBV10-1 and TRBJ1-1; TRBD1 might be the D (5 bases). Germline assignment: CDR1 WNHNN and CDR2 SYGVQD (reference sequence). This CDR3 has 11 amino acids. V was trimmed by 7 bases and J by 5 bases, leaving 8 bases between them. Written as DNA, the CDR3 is TGCGCCAGCACCAGGGTGACTGAAGCTTTCTTT. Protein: CASTRVTEAFF.